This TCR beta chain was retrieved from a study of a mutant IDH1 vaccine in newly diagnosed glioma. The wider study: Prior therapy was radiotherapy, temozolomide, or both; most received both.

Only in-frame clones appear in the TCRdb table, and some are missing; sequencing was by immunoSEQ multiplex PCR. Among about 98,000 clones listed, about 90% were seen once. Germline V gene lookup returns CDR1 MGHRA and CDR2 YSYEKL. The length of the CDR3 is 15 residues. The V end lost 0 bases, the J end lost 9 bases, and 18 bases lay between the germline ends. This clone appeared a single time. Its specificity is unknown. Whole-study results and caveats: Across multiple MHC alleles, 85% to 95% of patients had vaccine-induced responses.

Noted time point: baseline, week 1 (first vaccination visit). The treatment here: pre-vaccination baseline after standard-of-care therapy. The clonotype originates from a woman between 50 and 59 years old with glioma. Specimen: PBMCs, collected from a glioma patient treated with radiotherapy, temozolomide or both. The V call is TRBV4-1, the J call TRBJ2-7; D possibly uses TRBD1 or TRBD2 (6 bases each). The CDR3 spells CASSQDNRDMGGQYF. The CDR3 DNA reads TGCGCCAGCAGCCAAGACAACCGGGACATGGGAGGGCAGTACTTC.